Below, 24 T cell receptor beta chains from the same sample are listed, as sequenced in a study of cytomegalovirus exposure and HLA in healthy donors. The protocol was immunoSEQ multiplex PCR, while the TCRdb copy is restricted to in-frame clones and leaves out a portion. The sample has some 170,000 clones; about 86% are singletons. Sequencing input: PBMCs. These receptors all come from a woman in her 30s in good health and CMV-seronegative.

This clone has more than one count but fewer than ten. This chain uses TRBV27 with TRBJ2-7; 7 positions agree with TRBD1. CDR3 size: 14 residues. Germline CDR1 and CDR2: MNHEY and SMNVEV (reference sequence). Trimming took 6 bases from V and 2 from J; bases not matched to a gene: 7. Here the CDR3 reads CASSRQGRTYEQYF. CDR3 DNA sequence: TGTGCCAGCAGCCGACAGGGACGTACCTACGAGCAGTACTTC.

The chain carries TRBV5-4 and TRBJ2-1; no firm D call. CDR3 length: 12 amino acids. Germline V gene data show CDR1 as SGHNT and CDR2 as YYREEE (reference sequence). Trimming took off 4 bases at V and 0 bases at J, with 2 bases between the two ends. CDR3 protein: CASSLSYNEQFF. The CDR3 nucleotides read TGTGCCAGCAGCCTCTCCTACAATGAGCAGTTCTTC. The entire variable domain, with the rest obtained from reference TRBV5-4 and TRBJ2-1, is as follows: ETGVTQSPTHLIKTRGQQVTLRCSSQSGHNTVSWYQQALGQGPQFIFQYYREEENGRGNFPPRFSGLQFPNYSSELNVNALELDDSALYLCASSLSYNEQFFGPGTRLTVL.

J is TRBJ2-7 and V is TRBV6-5; the match to TRBD2 covers 14 bases. The length of the CDR3 is 15 residues. The germline V gene has CDR1 MNHEY and CDR2 SVGAGI. J gave up 6 bases and V 0 bases, and 1 base lay outside the gene matches. The CDR3: CASSYSGTSGGEQYF. CDR3 sequence (DNA): TGTGCCAGCAGTTACTCGGGGACTAGCGGGGGCGAGCAGTACTTC.

This clone was observed a handful of times. The rearrangement links TRBV7-2 to TRBJ1-4, with D possibly matching TRBD1 (6 bases). Trimming removed 2 bases from V and 7 bases from J, with 17 bases in between. CDR1 and CDR2 (germline): SGHTA, FQGNSA. There are 16 residues in the CDR3. DNA of the CDR3: TGTGCCAGCAGCTTACAGCCGGGGAGGGGGTTTGAAAAACTGTTTTTT. Translated, it gives CASSLQPGRGFEKLFF.

Written as DNA, the CDR3 is TGCGCCAGCAGCTTGGATGGAGGGCTCTCCTACGAGCAGTACTTC. Translated, it gives CASSLDGGLSYEQYF. The chain couples TRBV5-1 to TRBJ2-7; a possible D gene is TRBD2 (6 bases). The CDR3 covers 15 residues. Germline CDR1 is SGHRS and CDR2 is YFSETQ. The V end lost 0 bases, the J end lost 0 bases, and 10 bases lay between the germline ends.

This clone was counted a single time. The V call is TRBV6-1, the J call TRBJ1-3; D remains unclear. Between the trimmed V and J ends, which lost 5 bases and 2 bases, there was a span of 13 bases. Germline loops: CDR1 MNHNS, CDR2 SASEGT. This CDR3 has 15 residues. This chain's CDR3 is CASSTLAGTGNTIYF. The CDR3 DNA reads as TGTGCCAGCAGTACCCTAGCGGGGACTGGAAACACCATATATTTT.

The chain employs TRBV27 and TRBJ2-2, with 7 bases fitting TRBD2. The germline CDR1 and CDR2 sequences are MNHEY and SMNVEV (reference sequence). This CDR3 is 17 amino acids long. The trim removed 6 bases at V and 4 bases at J, leaving 14 bases unmatched. The CDR3 reads CASSYLSAGDPTGELFF. The DNA of the CDR3 is TGTGCCAGCAGCTATCTCTCCGCGGGGGACCCCACCGGGGAGCTGTTTTTT.

V usage is TRBV11-3 and J usage is TRBJ2-2; TRBD1 might be the D (5 bases). The germline CDR1 and CDR2 sequences are SGHNT and YENEEA. Between the trimmed V and J ends, which lost 5 bases and 1 base, there was a span of 11 bases. The CDR3 consists of 15 residues. The CDR3, as DNA: TGTGCCAGCAGCCCCCAAGACAGGAACACCGGGGAGCTGTTTTTT. It codes for CASSPQDRNTGELFF.

The J gene is TRBJ1-1, the V gene TRBV5-1; D is unclear. CDR1 and CDR2 (germline): SGHRS, YFSETQ. Trimming removed 0 bases from V and 2 bases from J, with 11 bases in between. The CDR3 is 15 residues long. The CDR3 DNA follows: TGCGCCAGCAGCTTGGGTCCGGGAGTAAACACTGAAGCTTTCTTT. This codes for CASSLGPGVNTEAFF.

The chain carries TRBV5-4 and TRBJ1-2; 7 nucleotides agree with TRBD1. The germline V gene has CDR1 SGHNT and CDR2 YYREEE (reference sequence). Trimming cost V 5 bases and J 9 bases; bases outside gene matches: 13. The CDR3 has 14 residues. The CDR3 protein is CASSSATGVKSYTF. CDR3 DNA sequence: TGTGCCAGCAGTTCGGCTACAGGGGTAAAAAGCTACACCTTC.

V usage is TRBV27 and J usage is TRBJ1-1; 9 nucleotides line up with TRBD1. The junction had 14 bases not matched to a gene; V was cut back by 2 bases and J by 4 bases. Per germline, CDR1 MNHEY and CDR2 SMNVEV (reference sequence). The CDR3 is made up of 18 amino acids. The DNA of the CDR3 is TGTGCCAGCAGTTTAAATATCCCCGGACAGGGGCGAGTCACTGAAGCTTTCTTT. Protein product: CASSLNIPGQGRVTEAFF.

This sequence joins TRBV5-1 and TRBJ2-1; the D gene is possibly TRBD1 (6 bases). V was cut by 7 bases and J by 3 bases, with 11 bases left in between. CDR1 and CDR2 from the germline V gene are SGHRS and YFSETQ. This CDR3 is built from 13 residues. CDR3 sequence reads: CASGGQNYNEQFF. CDR3 nucleotides: TGCGCCAGCGGAGGACAGAACTACAATGAGCAGTTCTTC.

This chain links TRBV4-2 with TRBJ2-7; D is unclear. Germline CDR1 reads LGHNA; CDR2 reads YNFKEQ. V shed 2 bases and J shed 4 bases, with 12 bases lying between them. This CDR3 contains 14 residues. As DNA, the CDR3 is TGTGCCAGCAGCCAATTGACTGGAAGTTACGAGCAGTACTTC. This encodes CASSQLTGSYEQYF.

CDR3 loop: CASSRQGANSPLHF. The DNA for the CDR3 is TGTGCCAGCAGCCGTCAGGGGGCTAATTCACCCCTCCACTTT. The genes are TRBV5-5 and TRBJ1-6; 8 nucleotides agree with TRBD1. CDR1 is SGHKS and CDR2 is YYEKEE in the germline V gene (reference sequence). V gave up 4 bases and J gave up 6 bases; unmatched junction bases: 3. The CDR3 spans 14 residues.

The chain has TRBV19 and TRBJ1-2; 10 bases are a match to TRBD1. There are 16 residues in the CDR3. The V gene end was trimmed by 3 bases and the J gene end by 5 bases; junction bases not matched to a gene: 9. Germline V gives CDR1 LNHDA, CDR2 SQIVND (reference sequence). The DNA for the CDR3 is TGTGCCAGTAGTATGGGACAGGGGACGCAGAATTATGGCTACACCTTC. As protein: CASSMGQGTQNYGYTF.

This sequence joins TRBV7-9 and TRBJ2-1; 11 nucleotides align to TRBD2. Germline V lookup: CDR1 SEHNR, CDR2 FQNEAQ (reference sequence). Unmatched junction bases numbered 7, after V lost 6 bases and J lost 6 bases. The CDR3 contains 15 residues. The CDR3 loop reads CASRIAGGHGNEQFF. CDR3 DNA sequence: TGTGCCAGCAGAATAGCGGGGGGGCATGGCAATGAGCAGTTCTTC.

V and J are TRBV9 and TRBJ1-5, with 7 bases lining up with TRBD1. CDR1 is SGDLS and CDR2 is YYNGEE in the germline V gene. V was clipped by 10 bases and J by 0 bases; unmatched bases: 16. The CDR3 is 17 residues long. Written as DNA, the CDR3 is TGTGCCCTCGGAGGAGGACAGGAGACTTATAGCAATCAGCCCCAGCATTTT. This translates into CALGGGQETYSNQPQHF.

The rearrangement joins TRBV29-1 to TRBJ1-1, with D tentatively TRBD1 (5 bases). Germline-derived CDR1 and CDR2 are SQVTM and ANQGSEA. Trimming pared 4 bases from V and 5 bases from J, leaving 14 bases between. The CDR3 has 13 amino acids. In DNA, the CDR3 is TGCAGCGTTGTGTGGGGGGACGGTACTGAAGCTTTCTTT. Amino acid sequence: CSVVWGDGTEAFF.

J is TRBJ1-1 and V is TRBV6-1; D is undetermined. Trimming shortened V by 5 bases and J by 5 bases, and 9 bases separated the two germline ends. Germline V gives CDR1 MNHNS, CDR2 SASEGT. This CDR3 is built from 12 residues. The CDR3 DNA sequence: TGTGCCAGCAGTCACTCGGGGACTGAAGCTTTCTTT. Amino acids: CASSHSGTEAFF.

This rearrangement joins TRBV6-1 to TRBJ1-2; D gene ambiguous. The CDR3 runs 15 residues. Trimming cost V 6 bases and J 3 bases, with 17 bases left between them. Germline V gene sequence: CDR1 MNHNS, CDR2 SASEGT. The CDR3 DNA reads TGTGCCAGCAGCTCCGAGGGCCGCCGCTACTATGGCTACACCTTC. This encodes CASSSEGRRYYGYTF.

The chain has TRBV5-4 and TRBJ2-1, with 13 bases lining up with TRBD2. CDR3 length equals 16 residues. Germline CDR1 is SGHNT and CDR2 is YYREEE (reference sequence). The V and J ends lost 2 bases and 7 bases, in that order; junction bases with no gene match: 6. CDR3 loop: CASSFVTSGGGNEQFF. The CDR3, as DNA: TGTGCCAGCAGCTTCGTTACTAGCGGGGGGGGGAATGAGCAGTTCTTC.

The chain couples TRBV7-2 to TRBJ2-3; TRBD2 might be the D (7 bases). Per the germline V gene, CDR1 is SGHTA and CDR2 is FQGNSA. Trimming stripped 5 bases from V and 6 bases from J, with 24 bases between. The CDR3 sequence is 17 residues long. DNA for the CDR3: TGTGCCAGCAGCGTAGAACAACGGGGGGCGGTGGGCGATACGCAGTATTTT. Translated, it gives CASSVEQRGAVGDTQYF. The full variable domain, with the rest looked up from reference TRBV7-2 and TRBJ2-3, is GAGVSQSPSNKVTEKGKDVELRCDPISGHTALYWYRQSLGQGLEFLIYFQGNSAPDKSGLPSDRFSAERTGGSVSTLTIQRTQQEDSAVYLCASSVEQRGAVGDTQYFGPGTRLTVL.

This clone was counted once. V gene TRBV9 combines with J gene TRBJ1-2; D unresolved. The CDR3 loop spans 14 amino acids. Trimming removed 0 bases from V and 3 bases from J, with 9 bases in between. Germline CDR1 and CDR2: SGDLS and YYNGEE. The CDR3 DNA follows: TGTGCCAGCAGCGTAGGCCCGGGTGACTATGGCTACACCTTC. Residues: CASSVGPGDYGYTF.

The chain joins TRBV5-1 to TRBJ2-1; 8 nucleotides line up with TRBD2. The CDR3 extends over 18 amino acids. The junction had 12 bases not matched to a gene; V was cut back by 2 bases and J by 2 bases. The germline V gene has CDR1 SGHRS and CDR2 YFSETQ. CDR3 in amino acids: CASSFVPPRLATYNEQFF. The CDR3 nucleotides read TGCGCCAGCAGCTTTGTGCCCCCGCGACTAGCGACCTACAATGAGCAGTTCTTC.